This T cell receptor beta chain originates from a study of blood T cell repertoires in COVID-19. Study-wide background: PBMCs, B-cell-depleted T cells, or T cells provided the cDNA or gDNA that made up the material.

This CDR3 comprises 15 residues. Trimming cost V 1 base and J 2 bases, with 9 bases left between them. CDR1 is SNHLY, CDR2 FYNNEI, per germline. TCRdb's copy holds only in-frame clones and misses some; the assay was immunoSEQ multiplex PCR. This sample yields some 250,000 clones, of which roughly 76% are seen a single time; 7.5% to 8% belongs to the top ten. The specimen was peripheral blood. The clonotype originates from a woman older than 75 with COVID-19, enrolled during active disease. This chain joins TRBV2 and TRBJ1-3; D gene unclear. The DNA of the CDR3 is TGTGCCAGCAGTGAAGACTCTTTGACTGGAAACACCATATATTTT. Translated: CASSEDSLTGNTIYF.